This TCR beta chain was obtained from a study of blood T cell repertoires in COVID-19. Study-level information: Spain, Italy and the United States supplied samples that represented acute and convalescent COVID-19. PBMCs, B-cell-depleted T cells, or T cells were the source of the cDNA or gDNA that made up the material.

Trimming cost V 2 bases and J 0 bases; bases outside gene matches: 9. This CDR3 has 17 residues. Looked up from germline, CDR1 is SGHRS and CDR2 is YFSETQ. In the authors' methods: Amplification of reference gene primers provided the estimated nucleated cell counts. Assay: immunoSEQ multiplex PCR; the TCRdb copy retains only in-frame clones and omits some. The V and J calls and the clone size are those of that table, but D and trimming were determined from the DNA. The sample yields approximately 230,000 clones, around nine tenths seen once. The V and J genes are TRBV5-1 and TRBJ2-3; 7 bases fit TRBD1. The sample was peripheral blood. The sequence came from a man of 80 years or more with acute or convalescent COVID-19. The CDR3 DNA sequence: TGCGCCAGCAGCTTCCTCCCACCGGGACAGAGCACAGATACGCAGTATTTT. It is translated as CASSFLPPGQSTDTQYF. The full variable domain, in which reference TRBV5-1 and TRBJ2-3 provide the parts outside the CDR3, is KAGVTQTPRYLIKTRGQQVTLSCSPISGHRSVSWYQQTPGQGLQFLFEYFSETQRNKGNFPGRFSGRQFSNSRSEMNVSTLELGDSALYLCASSFLPPGQSTDTQYFGPGTRLTVL.